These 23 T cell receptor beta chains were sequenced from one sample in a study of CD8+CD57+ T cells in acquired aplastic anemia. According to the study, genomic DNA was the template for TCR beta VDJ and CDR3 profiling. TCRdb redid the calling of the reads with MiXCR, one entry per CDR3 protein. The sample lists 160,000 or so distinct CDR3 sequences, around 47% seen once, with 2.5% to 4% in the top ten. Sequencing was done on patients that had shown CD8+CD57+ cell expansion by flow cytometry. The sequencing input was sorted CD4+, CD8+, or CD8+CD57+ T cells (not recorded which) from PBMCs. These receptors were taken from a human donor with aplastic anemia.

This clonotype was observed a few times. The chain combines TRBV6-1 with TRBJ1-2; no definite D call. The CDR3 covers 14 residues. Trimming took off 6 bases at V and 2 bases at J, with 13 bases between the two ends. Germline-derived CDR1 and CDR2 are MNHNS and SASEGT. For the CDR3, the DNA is TGTGCCAGCAGGGGGAGCGGCAGAAACTATGGCTACACCTTC. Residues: CASRGSGRNYGYTF.

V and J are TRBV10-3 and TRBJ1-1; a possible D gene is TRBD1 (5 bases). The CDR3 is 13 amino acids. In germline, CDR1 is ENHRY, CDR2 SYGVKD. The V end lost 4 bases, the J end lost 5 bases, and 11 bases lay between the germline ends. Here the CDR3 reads CAISGARETEAFF. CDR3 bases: TGTGCCATCAGTGGAGCCAGGGAGACTGAAGCTTTCTTT.

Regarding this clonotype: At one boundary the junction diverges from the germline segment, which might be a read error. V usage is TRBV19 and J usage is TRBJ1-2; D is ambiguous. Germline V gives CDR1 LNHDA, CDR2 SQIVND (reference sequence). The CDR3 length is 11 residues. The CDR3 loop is CAGRSRDGYTF. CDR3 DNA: TGTGCCGGTAGGTCCCGGGATGGCTACACCTTC.

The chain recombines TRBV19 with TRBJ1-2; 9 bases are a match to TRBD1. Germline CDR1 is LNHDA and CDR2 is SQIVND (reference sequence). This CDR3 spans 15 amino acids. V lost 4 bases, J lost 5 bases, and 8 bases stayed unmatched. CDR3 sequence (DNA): TGTGCCAGTAGTAGGGGGACAGGGTTTATATATGGCTACACCTTC. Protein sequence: CASSRGTGFIYGYTF.

DNA of the CDR3: TGTGCCAGTAGGCCACTCAGGGACCCAGATACGCAGTATTTT. Translated, it gives CASRPLRDPDTQYF. This chain joins TRBV19 and TRBJ2-3; D might be TRBD1 or TRBD2, each matching 5 bases. V was pared by 6 bases and J by 4 bases, with 14 bases between. This CDR3 is 14 amino acids long. In germline, CDR1 is LNHDA, CDR2 SQIVND (reference sequence).

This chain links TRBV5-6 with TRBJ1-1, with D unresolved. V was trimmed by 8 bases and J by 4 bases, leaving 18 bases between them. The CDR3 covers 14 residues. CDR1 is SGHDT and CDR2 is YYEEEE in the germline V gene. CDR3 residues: CASTTLLRSTEAFF. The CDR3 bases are TGTGCCAGTACTACTTTGCTGAGGAGCACTGAAGCTTTCTTT.

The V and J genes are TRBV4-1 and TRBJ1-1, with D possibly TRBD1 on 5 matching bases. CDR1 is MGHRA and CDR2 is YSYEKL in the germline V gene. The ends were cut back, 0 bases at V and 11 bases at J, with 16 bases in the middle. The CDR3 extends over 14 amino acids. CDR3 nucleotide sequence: TGCGCCAGCAGCCAAGATCGGGCGGGGCGCGGTGCTTTCTTT. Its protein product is CASSQDRAGRGAFF.

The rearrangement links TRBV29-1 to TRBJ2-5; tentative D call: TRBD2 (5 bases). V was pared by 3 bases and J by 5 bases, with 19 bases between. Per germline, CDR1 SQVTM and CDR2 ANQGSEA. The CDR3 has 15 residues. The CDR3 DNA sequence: TGCAGCGTTGAGGTCGGGCGGGCCCCGAGGGAGACCCAGTACTTC. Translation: CSVEVGRAPRETQYF.

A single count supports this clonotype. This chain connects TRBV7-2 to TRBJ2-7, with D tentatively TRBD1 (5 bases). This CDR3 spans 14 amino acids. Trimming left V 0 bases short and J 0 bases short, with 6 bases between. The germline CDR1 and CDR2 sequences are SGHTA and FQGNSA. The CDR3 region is CASSLADNSYEQYF. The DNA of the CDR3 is TGTGCCAGCAGCTTAGCGGACAACTCCTACGAGCAGTACTTC.

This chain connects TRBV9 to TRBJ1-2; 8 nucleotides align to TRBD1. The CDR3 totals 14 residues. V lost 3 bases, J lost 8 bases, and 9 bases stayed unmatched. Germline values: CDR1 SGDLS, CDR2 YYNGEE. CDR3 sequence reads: CASSGGQGAGGYTF. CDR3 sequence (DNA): TGTGCCAGCAGCGGGGGGCAGGGGGCTGGAGGCTACACCTTC.

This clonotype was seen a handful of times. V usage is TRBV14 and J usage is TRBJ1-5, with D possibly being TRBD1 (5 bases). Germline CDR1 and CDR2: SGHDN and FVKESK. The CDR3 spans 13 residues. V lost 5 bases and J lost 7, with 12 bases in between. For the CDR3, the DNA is TGTGCCAGCAGCAAGGGGCCAGGGCAGCCCCAGCATTTT. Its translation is CASSKGPGQPQHF.

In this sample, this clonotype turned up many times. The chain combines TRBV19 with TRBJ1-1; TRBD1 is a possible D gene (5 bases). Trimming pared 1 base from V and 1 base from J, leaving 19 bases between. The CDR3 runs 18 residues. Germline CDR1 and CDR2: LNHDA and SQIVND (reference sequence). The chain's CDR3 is CASSIGGWGLGGNTEAFF. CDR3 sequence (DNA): TGTGCCAGTAGTATAGGGGGTTGGGGTCTTGGGGGGAACACTGAAGCTTTCTTT. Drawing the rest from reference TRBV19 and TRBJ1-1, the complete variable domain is DGGITQSPKYLFRKEGQNVTLSCEQNLNHDAMYWYRQDPGQGLRLIYYSQIVNDFQKGDIAEGYSVSREKKESFPLTVTSAQKNPTAFYLCASSIGGWGLGGNTEAFFGQGTRLTVV.

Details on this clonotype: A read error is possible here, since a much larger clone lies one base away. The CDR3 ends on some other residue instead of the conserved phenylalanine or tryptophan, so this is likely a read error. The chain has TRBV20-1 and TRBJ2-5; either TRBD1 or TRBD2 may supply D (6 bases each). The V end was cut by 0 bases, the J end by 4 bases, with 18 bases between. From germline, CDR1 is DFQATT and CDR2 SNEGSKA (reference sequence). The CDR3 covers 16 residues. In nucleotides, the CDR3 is TGCAGTGCTAGAGATTTACCCCGGGGGCCTGGAGAGACCCAGTACTCC. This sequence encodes CSARDLPRGPGETQYS.

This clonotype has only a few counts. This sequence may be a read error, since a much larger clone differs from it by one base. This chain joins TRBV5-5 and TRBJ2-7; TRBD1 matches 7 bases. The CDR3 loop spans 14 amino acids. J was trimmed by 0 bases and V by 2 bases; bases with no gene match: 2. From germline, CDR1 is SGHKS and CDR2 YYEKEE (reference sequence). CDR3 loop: CASSFDRVSYEQYV. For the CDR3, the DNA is TGTGCCAGCAGCTTTGACAGGGTCTCCTACGAGCAGTACGTC.

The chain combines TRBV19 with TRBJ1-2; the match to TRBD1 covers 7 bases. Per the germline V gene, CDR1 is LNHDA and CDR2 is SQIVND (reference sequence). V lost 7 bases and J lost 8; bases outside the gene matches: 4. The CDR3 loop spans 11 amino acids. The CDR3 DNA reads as TGTGCCAGTATTGACAGGGACGGCTACACCTTC. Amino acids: CASIDRDGYTF.

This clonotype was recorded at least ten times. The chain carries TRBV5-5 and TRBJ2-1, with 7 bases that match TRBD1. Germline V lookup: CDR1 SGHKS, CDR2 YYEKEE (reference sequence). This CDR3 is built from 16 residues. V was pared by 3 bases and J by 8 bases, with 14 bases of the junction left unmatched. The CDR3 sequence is CASSSTGRGEYDEQFF. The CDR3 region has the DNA TGTGCCAGCAGCTCGACAGGGAGAGGAGAATACGATGAGCAGTTCTTC.

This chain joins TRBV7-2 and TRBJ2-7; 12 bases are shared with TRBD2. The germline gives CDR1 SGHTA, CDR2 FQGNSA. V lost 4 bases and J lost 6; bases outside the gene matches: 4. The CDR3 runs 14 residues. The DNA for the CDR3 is TGTGCCAGCAGCTCTCTAGCGGGGGGGCCCGAGCAGTACTTC. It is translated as CASSSLAGGPEQYF.

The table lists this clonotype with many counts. The CDR3 DNA reads as TGTGCCAGCAGCGTGACCGCCTCTCTCACTAGCGGGGAGTTGGGTACGCAGTATTTT. It translates to CASSVTASLTSGELGTQYF. The chain couples TRBV9 to TRBJ2-3, with 10 nucleotides matching TRBD2. Germline assignment: CDR1 SGDLS and CDR2 YYNGEE. The CDR3 runs 19 residues. V gave up 2 bases and J gave up 8 bases; unmatched junction bases: 20.

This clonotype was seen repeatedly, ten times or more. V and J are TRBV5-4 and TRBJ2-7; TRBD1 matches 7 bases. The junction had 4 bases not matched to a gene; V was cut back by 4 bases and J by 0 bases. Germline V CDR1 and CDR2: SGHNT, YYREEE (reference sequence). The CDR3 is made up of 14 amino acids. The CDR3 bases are TGTGCCAGCAGCGAGGGACAGCCCTCCTACGAGCAGTACTTC. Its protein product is CASSEGQPSYEQYF.

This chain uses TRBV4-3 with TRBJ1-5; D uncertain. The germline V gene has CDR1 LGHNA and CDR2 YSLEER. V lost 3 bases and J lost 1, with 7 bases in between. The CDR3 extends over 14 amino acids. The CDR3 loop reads CASSHRASNQPQHF. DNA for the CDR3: TGCGCCAGCAGCCATCGGGCCAGCAATCAGCCCCAGCATTTT.

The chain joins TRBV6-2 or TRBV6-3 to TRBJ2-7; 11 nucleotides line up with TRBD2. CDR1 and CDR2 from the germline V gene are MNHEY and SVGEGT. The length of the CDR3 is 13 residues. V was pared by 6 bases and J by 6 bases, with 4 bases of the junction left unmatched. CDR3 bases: TGTGCCAGCAGCCTCACTAGCGGGAGCGAGCAGTACGTC. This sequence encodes CASSLTSGSEQYV.

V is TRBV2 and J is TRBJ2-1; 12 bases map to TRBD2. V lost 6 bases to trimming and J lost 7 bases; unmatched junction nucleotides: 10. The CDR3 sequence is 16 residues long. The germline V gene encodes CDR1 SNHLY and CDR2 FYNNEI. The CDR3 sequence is CASSQASGRALNEQFF. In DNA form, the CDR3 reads TGTGCCAGCAGCCAAGCTAGCGGGAGGGCCTTAAATGAGCAGTTCTTC.

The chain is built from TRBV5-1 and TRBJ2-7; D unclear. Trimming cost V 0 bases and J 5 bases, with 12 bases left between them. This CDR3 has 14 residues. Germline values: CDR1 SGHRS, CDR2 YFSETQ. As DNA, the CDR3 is TGCGCCAGCAGCTTGGTTTCTGGGATGAACGAGCAGTACTTC. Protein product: CASSLVSGMNEQYF. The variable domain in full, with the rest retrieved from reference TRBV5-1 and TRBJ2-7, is KAGVTQTPRYLIKTRGQQVTLSCSPISGHRSVSWYQQTPGQGLQFLFEYFSETQRNKGNFPGRFSGRQFSNSRSEMNVSTLELGDSALYLCASSLVSGMNEQYFGPGTRLTVT.